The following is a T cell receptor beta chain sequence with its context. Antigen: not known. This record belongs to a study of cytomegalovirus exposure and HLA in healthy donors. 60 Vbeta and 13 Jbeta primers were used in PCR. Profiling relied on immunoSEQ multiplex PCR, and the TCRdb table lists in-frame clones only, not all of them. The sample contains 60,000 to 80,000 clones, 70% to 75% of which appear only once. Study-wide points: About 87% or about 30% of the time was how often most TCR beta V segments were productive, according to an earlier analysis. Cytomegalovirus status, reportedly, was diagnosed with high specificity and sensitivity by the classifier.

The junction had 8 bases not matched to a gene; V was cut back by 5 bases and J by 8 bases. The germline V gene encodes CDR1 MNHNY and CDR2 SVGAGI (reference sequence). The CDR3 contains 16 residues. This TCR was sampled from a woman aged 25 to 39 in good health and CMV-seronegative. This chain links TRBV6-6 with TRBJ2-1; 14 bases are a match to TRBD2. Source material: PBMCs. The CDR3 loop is CASSRTGLAGVDEQFF. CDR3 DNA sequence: TGTGCCAGCAGTAGAACGGGACTAGCGGGAGTCGATGAGCAGTTCTTC.